Sequencing of this T cell receptor (beta chain) was carried out in a study of T cell changes during pregnancy in multiple sclerosis (dated by TCRdb to the late 2010s). In the study overall: In women with multiple sclerosis, the researchers looked at how the T cell repertoire shifted as pregnancy progressed.

The sample holds one count of this clone. Its specific antigen is unknown. No much larger clone exists at a distance of one base, and base qualities are not known. The library relied on the immunoSEQ multiplex PCR assay. Imported from immuneACCESS, the table was reduced by TCRdb to in-frame sequences with V and J called. These copies leave out some clones; in studies compared against another copy, an unresolved V gene accounts for under half, and the cause of the remainder is not known. The sample contains tens of thousands of clones, approximately 92% of them found a single time. The ten largest clones represent around 0.85% of the sample. Trimming takes 5 bases off V and 2 bases off J; junction bases not matched to a gene: 1. The CDR3 starts with the cysteine, ends with the phenylalanine, and has 13 residues. The entry retains the CDR3 DNA only, 39 bases that are in frame from base 1. The CDR1 and CDR2 encoded by the germline V gene are SGHTA and FQGTGA.

The source was peripheral blood, collected in the first trimester of pregnancy. This TCR was recovered from a female donor with multiple sclerosis, enrolled in a pregnancy study. The rearrangement combines TRBV7-3 with TRBJ2-7, with 9 middle bases fitting TRBD2. The sequenced DNA: TGTGCCAGCAGCCGACTAGCGGCCTACGAGCAGTACTTC. Translated, this gives CASSRLAAYEQYF.